The TCR beta chain described here comes from a study of T cells after yellow fever vaccination. About the research overall: In the case of low-cell-number fractions, SMART-Seq v4 Ultra Low Input was used for preparation.

J was trimmed by 2 bases and V by 9 bases; bases with no gene match: 7. The CDR3 is made up of 14 amino acids. From germline, CDR1 is KGHDR and CDR2 SFDVKD. Generation of TCR cDNA used 5'RACE template switching (which added a universal primer site and UMIs). Each CDR3 protein is one row after TCRdb ran MiXCR on the 5' RACE reads. The repertoire holds around 590,000 distinct CDR3 sequences, with over 9% as singletons. Study-level results: Of the clonotypes, a small share occurred in both CD4 and CD8 compartments. Most clones from primary vaccination were detected again post-booster (approximately 96% CD4, roughly 90% CD8).

This clonotype was detected a few times. No antigen is known for it. The receptor's source is a man in his thirties or forties who received the YFV17D yellow fever vaccine. The source was PBMCs, collected on the day of the yellow fever booster vaccination. This chain joins TRBV24-1 and TRBJ2-3; TRBD1 matches at 7 bases. DNA for the CDR3: TGTGCCACCGGGGGACAGATAAACACAGATACGCAGTATTTT. Amino acids: CATGGQINTDTQYF.